These 9 T cell receptor beta chains were all obtained from the same sample, sequenced in a study of cytomegalovirus exposure and HLA in healthy donors. PCR primers comprised 60 Vbeta and 13 Jbeta primers. Repertoires were generated with immunoSEQ multiplex PCR, while TCRdb's copy carries only in-frame clones and drops some. The table for this sample gives some 48,000 clones. The sequenced material came from PBMCs. The source is a man aged 35-49 years in good health and CMV-seropositive.

The CDR3 DNA is TGTGCCAGCAGCTTAGGACCCCTAGCGCCTCAGGGAGATACGCAGTATTTT. Protein sequence: CASSLGPLAPQGDTQYF. The rearrangement links TRBV11-3 to TRBJ2-3; TRBD2 is a possible D gene (6 bases). Trimming stripped 1 base from V and 5 bases from J, with 19 bases between. Germline V gene lookup returns CDR1 SGHNT and CDR2 YENEEA. CDR3 length: 17 amino acids.

V usage is TRBV7-3 and J usage is TRBJ2-1; D gene ambiguous. Germline V gene sequence: CDR1 SGHTA, CDR2 FQGTGA. Trimming cost V 5 bases and J 3 bases, with 20 bases left between them. The CDR3 is made up of 17 amino acids. The CDR3 protein is CASSQSKAARNYNEQFF. CDR3 nucleotide sequence: TGTGCCAGCAGCCAAAGTAAGGCGGCGCGAAACTACAATGAGCAGTTCTTC.

The V gene is TRBV25-1, the J gene TRBJ2-7; D might be TRBD1 (6 bases). V was pared by 4 bases and J by 0 bases, with 13 bases between. The CDR3 is 15 residues long. Per germline, CDR1 MGHDK and CDR2 SYGVNS. The CDR3 nucleotides are TGTGCCAGCAGTGGTAGGGGGTTCTACTCCTACGAGCAGTACTTC. Translation: CASSGRGFYSYEQYF.

The V and J genes are TRBV5-1 and TRBJ1-3; D unresolved. CDR3 length: 15 amino acids. The germline gives CDR1 SGHRS, CDR2 YFSETQ. Trimming removed 0 bases from V and 0 bases from J, with 7 bases in between. For the CDR3, the DNA is TGCGCCAGCAGCTTGGGGTCTAGCTCTGGAAACACCATATATTTT. Encoded protein: CASSLGSSSGNTIYF.

This rearrangement joins TRBV2 to TRBJ2-7; TRBD1 agrees at 8 bases. The germline V gene has CDR1 SNHLY and CDR2 FYNNEI. V shed 8 bases, J shed 7 bases, and the junction held 10 bases outside the gene matches. The CDR3 runs 13 residues. The CDR3 protein is CASARTGPQEQYF. CDR3 nucleotide sequence: TGTGCCAGCGCCCGGACAGGGCCACAGGAGCAGTACTTC.

This chain connects TRBV11-1 to TRBJ2-3; a possible D gene is TRBD2 (6 bases). Trimming removed 3 bases from V and 5 bases from J, with 12 bases in between. From germline, CDR1 is SGHAT and CDR2 FQDESV (reference sequence). The CDR3 loop spans 14 amino acids. The CDR3 bases are TGTGCCAGCAGCTTCACTAGCATCGGAGATACGCAGTATTTT. It codes for CASSFTSIGDTQYF.

The chain carries TRBV6-5 and TRBJ2-5; D is possibly TRBD2 (7 bases). This CDR3 contains 13 residues. CDR1 and CDR2 (germline): MNHEY, SVGAGI. The V end lost 8 bases, the J end lost 4 bases, and 14 bases lay between the germline ends. In nucleotides, the CDR3 is TGTGCCAGCGGGAGGGGAGGGGGAGAGACCCAGTACTTC. Its translation: CASGRGGGETQYF.

V usage is TRBV5-5 and J usage is TRBJ1-6; D perhaps matches TRBD1 (6 bases). This CDR3 has 15 residues. Germline-derived CDR1 and CDR2 are SGHKS and YYEKEE (reference sequence). Trimming took off 2 bases at V and 7 bases at J, with 13 bases between the two ends. CDR3 bases: TGTGCCAGCAGCTTACCAGGGGCCGGGAATTCACCCCTCCACTTT. This encodes CASSLPGAGNSPLHF.

The rearrangement joins TRBV15 to TRBJ1-2, with TRBD1 matching 9 bases. Trimming took 1 base from V and 4 from J; bases not matched to a gene: 7. CDR1 is LNHNV and CDR2 is YYDKDF in the germline V gene (reference sequence). This CDR3 has 16 residues. CDR3 loop: CATSRGGQGEGYGYTF. In nucleotides, the CDR3 is TGTGCCACCAGCAGAGGGGGACAGGGAGAGGGCTATGGCTACACCTTC.